The clone carrying this T cell receptor beta chain was observed once. Its antigen is not known. The data are from a study of cytomegalovirus exposure and HLA in healthy donors. Study outcomes and limitations: Reports showed the classifier diagnosing cytomegalovirus status with high specificity and sensitivity.

Germline V gives CDR1 SGHAT, CDR2 FQNNGV. V lost 3 bases and J lost 5, with 16 bases in between. The CDR3 sequence is 16 residues long. The assay was immunoSEQ multiplex PCR, and TCRdb's table has in-frame clones only and misses some. The sample comprises more than 250,000 clones, about nine tenths of which are singletons, and 3.1% rests with the top ten. The V gene is TRBV11-2, the J gene TRBJ2-2; no clear D. The sample consisted of PBMCs. This clonotype was obtained from a woman aged 25 to 39 in good health and CMV-seronegative. Here the CDR3 DNA reads TGTGCCAGCAGCTTGATGGTAGGCCTGGAAACCGGGGAGCTGTTTTTT. It translates to CASSLMVGLETGELFF.